One and the same sample provided the 27 T cell receptor beta chains below, sequenced in a study of blood T cells in healthy people across ages. Together with a sample-barcoded 5' primer, a J-beta primer mix was included in a second PCR lasting about 6 to 11 cycles. TCRdb analysed the 5' RACE reads with MiXCR anew, one entry per CDR3 protein. The sample comprises about 640,000 distinct CDR3 sequences, roughly 58% of which are singletons, and 35% to 40% rests with the top ten. What was sequenced was blood. These receptors were obtained from a man aged 60 to 69 in good health.

This clonotype was counted a few times. V is TRBV6-5 and J is TRBJ2-7; D possibly corresponds to TRBD2 (5 bases). CDR3 size: 14 residues. The V end lost 5 bases, the J end lost 3 bases, and 14 bases lay between the germline ends. From germline, CDR1 is MNHEY and CDR2 SVGAGI. CDR3 sequence (DNA): TGTGCCAGCAGTGCGAGGGCCTATAACTACGAGCAGTACTTC. Translation: CASSARAYNYEQYF.

CDR3 DNA: TGTGCCAGCAGCTTTGGGGCCCTCTATGGCTACACCTTC. Encoded protein: CASSFGALYGYTF. This rearrangement joins TRBV27 to TRBJ1-2; D is possibly TRBD1 (5 bases). Trimming cost V 6 bases and J 4 bases, with 12 bases left between them. This CDR3 comprises 13 residues. Germline V gene data show CDR1 as MNHEY and CDR2 as SMNVEV (reference sequence).

This clonotype was recorded only once. CDR3 protein: CASSLSPDRGQSPLHF. In nucleotides, the CDR3 is TGCGCCAGCAGCTTGTCCCCGGACAGGGGGCAATCACCCCTCCACTTT. The genes are TRBV5-1 and TRBJ1-6; 11 positions agree with TRBD1. The CDR3 is 16 amino acids. V lost 1 base and J lost 10; bases outside the gene matches: 7. The V gene's germline CDR1 is SGHRS and CDR2 YFSETQ.

J is TRBJ2-3 and V is TRBV6-6, with 14 bases aligning to TRBD2. Unmatched junction bases numbered 6, after V lost 2 bases and J lost 5 bases. The CDR3 runs to 17 residues. CDR1 is MNHNY, CDR2 SVGAGI, per germline (reference sequence). CDR3 sequence (DNA): TGTGCCAGCAGTTACGTCGGGACTAGCGGGGGCAAAGATACGCAGTATTTT. Amino acid sequence: CASSYVGTSGGKDTQYF.

DNA of the CDR3: TGTGCCAGCAGCCCAAGTAGCGGGGGGTCGGAGACCCAGTACTTC. Translating it yields CASSPSSGGSETQYF. The chain joins TRBV7-9 to TRBJ2-5; 10 bases line up with TRBD2. The CDR3 length is 15 residues. Losses at the gene ends were 5 bases for V and 5 bases for J; bases not matched to a gene: 8. Germline CDR1 reads SEHNR; CDR2 reads FQNEAQ (reference sequence). Looking up the rest from reference TRBV7-9 and TRBJ2-5 gives the full variable domain: DTGVSQNPRHKITKRGQNVTFRCDPISEHNRLYWYRQTLGQGPEFLTYFQNEAQLEKSRLLSDRFSAERPKGSFSTLEIQRTEQGDSAMYLCASSPSSGGSETQYFGPGTRLLVL.

This clonotype appeared many times. The chain combines TRBV7-6 with TRBJ2-3; 7 bases are shared with TRBD2. Germline loops: CDR1 SGHVS, CDR2 FNYEAQ. V gave up 1 base and J gave up 2 bases; unmatched junction bases: 9. The CDR3 is made up of 17 amino acids. Here the CDR3 reads CASSLGEGPLITDTQYF. The CDR3 DNA follows: TGTGCCAGCAGCTTAGGGGAGGGACCGTTAATCACAGATACGCAGTATTTT.

This chain uses TRBV7-9 with TRBJ2-7; maybe TRBD1 (6 bases). Germline V gene lookup returns CDR1 SEHNR and CDR2 FQNEAQ (reference sequence). Trimming took off 5 bases at V and 1 base at J, with 12 bases between the two ends. The CDR3 runs 14 residues. Here the CDR3 reads CASSPPQGSYEQYF. Written as DNA, the CDR3 is TGTGCCAGCAGCCCCCCGCAGGGGTCCTACGAGCAGTACTTC.

The chain recombines TRBV3-1 with TRBJ1-2, with a tentative D call TRBD1 (6 bases). This CDR3 region has 17 residues. The germline V and J ends were trimmed by 3 bases and 1 base, with 18 bases remaining between them. The germline V gene encodes CDR1 LGHDT and CDR2 YNNKEL (reference sequence). This CDR3 reads CASSHAPGQDYNYGYTF. DNA of the CDR3: TGTGCCAGCAGCCACGCTCCGGGACAAGATTATAACTATGGCTACACCTTC.

The V gene is TRBV20-1, the J gene TRBJ1-1; weak D call: TRBD1 (6 bases). The CDR3 covers 10 residues. CDR1 is DFQATT, CDR2 SNEGSKA, per germline (reference sequence). The ends were cut back, 6 bases at V and 8 bases at J, with 10 bases in the middle. CDR3 sequence: CSAPDREAFF. CDR3 DNA: TGCAGTGCCCCCGACAGGGAAGCTTTCTTT.

As concerns this clonotype: A read error may account for a junction end that differs from germline. The chain employs TRBV27 and TRBJ2-1; a possible D gene is TRBD2 (5 bases). This CDR3 is built from 15 residues. In germline, CDR1 is MNHEY, CDR2 SMNVEV (reference sequence). The CDR3 here is CASSRIPRAFNGQFF. CDR3 bases: TGTGCCAGCAGCCGAATCCCGCGGGCCTTCAATGGGCAGTTCTTC.

This clonotype was seen a few times. V gene TRBV4-1 combines with J gene TRBJ2-4; 9 bases are a match to TRBD1. The J segment lost 7 bases and the V segment lost 5 bases, leaving 6 bases of the junction unmatched. This CDR3 has 14 residues. The germline CDR1 and CDR2 sequences are MGHRA and YSYEKL. CDR3 sequence reads: CASSLQGAGNIQYF. CDR3 DNA sequence: TGCGCCAGCAGCTTACAGGGGGCTGGGAACATTCAGTACTTC.

This clonotype showed up just a few times. The chain links TRBV7-6 to TRBJ2-7, with TRBD2 matching over 14 bases. This CDR3 is 18 amino acids long. From germline, CDR1 is SGHVS and CDR2 FNYEAQ. Unmatched junction bases numbered 10, after V lost 4 bases and J lost 2 bases. The DNA of the CDR3 is TGTGCCAGCAGCTCCAGCCTCCAGGGACTAGCGGGGGCCTACGAGCAGTACTTC. Its protein product is CASSSSLQGLAGAYEQYF.

The chain combines TRBV11-2 with TRBJ2-5; the match to TRBD2 covers 7 bases. J was trimmed by 2 bases and V by 5 bases; bases with no gene match: 8. The CDR3 is made up of 15 amino acids. In germline, CDR1 is SGHAT, CDR2 FQNNGV. The CDR3 loop reads CASSQAPSGQETQYF. CDR3 DNA sequence: TGTGCCAGCAGCCAGGCGCCTAGCGGTCAAGAGACCCAGTACTTC. The full variable domain, with the rest looked up from reference TRBV11-2 and TRBJ2-5, is EAGVAQSPRYKIIEKRQSVAFWCNPISGHATLYWYQQILGQGPKLLIQFQNNGVVDDSQLPKDRFSAERLKGVDSTLKIQPAKLEDSAVYLCASSQAPSGQETQYFGPGTRLLVL.

V usage is TRBV20-1 and J usage is TRBJ2-1; either TRBD1 or TRBD2 may fit D (5 bases each). V dropped 6 bases and J dropped 8 bases, with 20 bases sitting between them. Germline loops: CDR1 DFQATT, CDR2 SNEGSKA (reference sequence). The CDR3 consists of 14 residues. Here the CDR3 reads CSALDRRGNDEQFF. Written as DNA, the CDR3 is TGCAGTGCCCTGGACCGCCGGGGCAATGATGAGCAGTTCTTC.

This chain's CDR3 is CASSYSPRGAYEQYF. CDR3 nucleotides: TGTGCCAGCAGTTACTCCCCGAGGGGGGCCTACGAGCAGTACTTC. The chain is built from TRBV6-5 and TRBJ2-7, with D possibly called TRBD1 or TRBD2 (6 bases each). Trimming removed 0 bases from V and 2 bases from J, with 11 bases in between. The CDR3 length is 15 residues. Germline CDR1 and CDR2: MNHEY and SVGAGI.

This sequence joins TRBV7-8 and TRBJ2-1, with D uncertain. V shed 5 bases and J shed 12 bases, with 8 bases lying between them. This CDR3 spans 10 amino acids. Germline V gene sequence: CDR1 SGHVS, CDR2 FQNEAQ. Here the CDR3 reads CASSRSPQFF. CDR3 in DNA: TGTGCCAGCAGCAGAAGCCCGCAGTTCTTC.

This clonotype was recorded a few times. This chain links TRBV21-1 with TRBJ2-7. TRBV21-1 is annotated as a pseudogene. The CDR3 runs to 14 residues. In nucleotides, the CDR3 is TGTGCCAGCAGCAAAGACTCAAGGGTAGGAGAGCAGTACTTC. This translates into CASSKDSRVGEQYF.

This clonotype was recorded many times. The rearrangement links TRBV18 to TRBJ2-1, with 7 bases aligning to TRBD1. The CDR3 has 15 residues. V trimming: 3 bases; J trimming: 4 bases; junction bases outside the gene matches: 6. The germline CDR1 and CDR2 sequences are KGHSH and LQKENI. CDR3 in amino acids: CASSPPGQNYNEQFF. The DNA for the CDR3 is TGTGCCAGCTCACCTCCGGGACAGAATTACAATGAGCAGTTCTTC.

CDR3 sequence: CAISESRTGGDEKLFF. CDR3 sequence (DNA): TGTGCCATCAGTGAGTCACGAACCGGGGGGGACGAAAAACTGTTTTTT. The rearrangement joins TRBV10-3 to TRBJ1-4, with D possibly TRBD1 on 5 matching bases. Trimming removed 0 bases from V and 8 bases from J, with 16 bases in between. CDR3 size: 16 residues. The V gene's germline CDR1 is ENHRY and CDR2 SYGVKD.

The rearrangement uses TRBV5-1 and TRBJ2-3, with 8 bases fitting TRBD1. The V gene's germline CDR1 is SGHRS and CDR2 YFSETQ. The CDR3 extends over 17 amino acids. J gave up 1 base and V 4 bases, and 11 bases lay outside the gene matches. The CDR3 bases are TGCGCCAGCAGCCTCACCCTCACAGGGGGTGGCACAGATACGCAGTATTTT. It yields the protein CASSLTLTGGGTDTQYF.

This chain joins TRBV10-3 and TRBJ2-3, with D perhaps matching TRBD1 or TRBD2 (6 bases each). This CDR3 spans 14 amino acids. Between the trimmed V and J ends, which lost 6 bases and 1 base, there was a span of 11 bases. Per germline, CDR1 ENHRY and CDR2 SYGVKD. For the CDR3, the DNA is TGTGCCATCAGGCCCGGGGGCCGCACAGATACGCAGTATTTT. This encodes CAIRPGGRTDTQYF.

In its sample, this clonotype was seen once. This chain links TRBV6-5 with TRBJ2-5; no reliable D call. The CDR3 totals 15 residues. Trimming stripped 2 bases from V and 11 bases from J, with 21 bases between. Germline V lookup: CDR1 MNHEY, CDR2 SVGAGI. Written as DNA, the CDR3 is TGTGCCAGCAGTTACGGTACCCGGAATCCCAATGAGCAGTACTTC. It is translated as CASSYGTRNPNEQYF.

This chain links TRBV23-1 with TRBJ2-4; no reliable D call. TRBV23-1 is given ORF status, its function remaining uncertain. CDR3 length: 17 residues. Trimming took off 3 bases at V and 0 bases at J, with 15 bases between the two ends. CDR3 loop: CASSHKNARLAKNIQYF. CDR3 nucleotide sequence: TGCGCCAGCAGTCACAAGAACGCTCGGCTAGCCAAAAACATTCAGTACTTC.

The CDR3 protein is CASRGQGAIILYGYTF. Written as DNA, the CDR3 is TGTGCCAGCAGGGGTCAGGGGGCCATTATACTCTATGGCTACACCTTC. The chain recombines TRBV6-1 with TRBJ1-2; 8 positions agree with TRBD1. Trimming took 6 bases from V and 4 from J; bases not matched to a gene: 13. Germline values: CDR1 MNHNS, CDR2 SASEGT. The CDR3 totals 16 residues.

The chain employs TRBV29-1 and TRBJ1-2; D not resolved. V lost 0 bases to trimming and J lost 1 base, with 6 bases between them. Germline lookup yields CDR1 SQVTM and CDR2 ANQGSEA. CDR3 length: 13 amino acids. The CDR3 spells CSVEEGVNYGYTF. CDR3 DNA: TGCAGCGTTGAAGAGGGAGTTAACTATGGCTACACCTTC.

This sequence joins TRBV20-1 and TRBJ2-5; D call uncertain. The V end was cut by 6 bases, the J end by 5 bases, with 10 bases between. This CDR3 is 11 amino acids long. Germline CDR1 DFQATT, CDR2 SNEGSKA (reference sequence). The CDR3 is CSARRWETQYF. The CDR3 bases are TGCAGTGCCCGACGATGGGAGACCCAGTACTTC.

The V call is TRBV9, the J call TRBJ1-1; D gene unclear. V was cut by 4 bases and J by 1 base, with 11 bases left in between. The CDR3 is 14 residues long. Germline V CDR1 and CDR2: SGDLS, YYNGEE. Written as DNA, the CDR3 is TGTGCCAGCAGCAATACCGGTGAGAACACTGAAGCTTTCTTT. It encodes CASSNTGENTEAFF.